This T cell receptor beta chain was captured in a study of T cell responses to AZD1222 COVID-19 vaccine. J lost 8 bases, V lost 1 base, and 9 bases had no gene match. CDR3 length: 15 residues. CDR1 and CDR2 from the germline V gene are SEHNR and FQNEAQ (reference sequence). This clone was picked up a small number of times. Its cognate antigen is unknown. Study-wide points: When two AZD1222 doses had been given, Spike-specific TCR breadth and depth rose. With dominance at 160-218 and 743-854, vaccine-associated CD4 TCRs spanned spike.

TCRdb's table, derived via immunoSEQ multiplex PCR, lists solely in-frame clones and lacks some. The sample includes over 130,000 clones, 90% to 95% of them seen just once. The sequence derives from an adult in good health. The source material was peripheral blood, sampled on day 0 of AZD1222 vaccination. This chain joins TRBV7-9 and TRBJ1-2; 8 bases are shared with TRBD1. CDR3 protein: CASSLGDRPIDGYTF. For the CDR3, the DNA is TGTGCCAGCAGCTTAGGGGACAGGCCGATAGACGGCTACACCTTC.